Described below is a single TCR beta chain sequence and its context. Antigen unknown. These data originate in a study of post-analysis software for immune sequencing data. The overall study: Disease courses included relapsing-remitting, secondary progressive and progressive-relapsing multiple sclerosis.

The junction had 4 bases not matched to a gene; V was cut back by 5 bases and J by 6 bases. CDR3 size: 13 residues. Study results and limitations: Controls showed significantly higher normalized Chao1 diversity than did multiple sclerosis patients. Five TRBV segments, including TRBV5-6, TRBV5-1 and TRBV20-1, were more frequent in patients than controls.

Unique molecular identifiers were carried by the TCR beta cDNA libraries. Input of roughly 0.85 to 11 million T cells yielded some 500,000 cDNA molecules. From the PCR reads, TCRdb called clonotypes with MiXCR, one entry per CDR3 protein. The sample lists approximately 630,000 distinct CDR3 sequences, about 60% seen once, with over 9% in the top ten. The source material was blood. The clonotype comes from a girl aged 2-9 years with multiple sclerosis. The chain combines TRBV12-3 or TRBV12-4 with TRBJ1-5, with 7 bases identical to TRBD1. The CDR3 region has the DNA TGTGCCAGCAGTGCCGACAGGGTTCAGCCCCAGCATTTT. Its translation: CASSADRVQPQHF.